The 20 T cell receptor beta chains below all came from one sample that was sequenced in a study of blood T cell repertoires in COVID-19 (dated by TCRdb to 2020 to 2022). Receptors were amplified or captured by the immunoSEQ multiplex PCR assay. In TCRdb, the immuneACCESS table is reduced to in-frame sequences with V and J assigned. These tables do not hold every clone; where another copy was compared, an unresolved V gene accounts for under half, and the others remain unexplained. The sample contains approximately 200,000 clones, 80% to 85% of them found a single time. The ten largest clones take up about 11% of the sample. The material sequenced was peripheral blood. The receptors originated from a woman at least 80 years old with COVID-19, enrolled during active disease.

The genes are TRBV6-6 and TRBJ2-7, with D possibly being TRBD1 (6 bases). Trimming removed 5 bases from V and 4 bases from J, with 9 bases in between. This CDR3 has 12 amino acids. Germline V lookup: CDR1 MNHNY, CDR2 SVGAGI (reference sequence). The CDR3 region has the DNA TGTGCCAGCAGTCCAGGGGATTACGAGCAGTACTTC. Translating gives CASSPGDYEQYF.

The chain employs TRBV11-2 and TRBJ1-1, with D possibly being TRBD1 (6 bases). V lost 5 bases and J 1 base, leaving 8 bases between the germline ends. There are 13 residues in the CDR3. Germline values: CDR1 SGHAT, CDR2 FQNNGV. The CDR3 loop is CASSLQGNTEAFF. The CDR3, as DNA: TGTGCCAGCAGCCTACAGGGGAACACTGAAGCTTTCTTT. Filled out from reference TRBV11-2 and TRBJ1-1, the complete variable domain reads EAGVAQSPRYKIIEKRQSVAFWCNPISGHATLYWYQQILGQGPKLLIQFQNNGVVDDSQLPKDRFSAERLKGVDSTLKIQPAKLEDSAVYLCASSLQGNTEAFFGQGTRLTVV.

J is TRBJ1-2 and V is TRBV9; 10 bases align to TRBD1. V gave up 6 bases and J gave up 2 bases; unmatched junction bases: 7. The CDR3 totals 15 residues. Germline V lookup: CDR1 SGDLS, CDR2 YYNGEE. CDR3 coding DNA: TGTGCCAGCACCTCCGGGACAGGGGTCAACTATGGCTACACCTTC. Protein: CASTSGTGVNYGYTF.

The rearrangement uses TRBV2 and TRBJ2-3; 9 bases are shared with TRBD1. CDR3 length: 14 residues. V gave up 6 bases and J gave up 4 bases; unmatched junction bases: 5. Germline loops: CDR1 SNHLY, CDR2 FYNNEI. CDR3 loop: CASRRDRVPDTQYF. The CDR3 DNA reads TGTGCCAGCAGGAGGGACAGGGTCCCAGATACGCAGTATTTT.

The V and J genes are TRBV5-4 and TRBJ1-1, with 12 bases identical to TRBD1. Germline V gives CDR1 SGHNT, CDR2 YYREEE (reference sequence). J gave up 5 bases and V 5 bases, and 16 bases lay outside the gene matches. The CDR3 sequence is 18 residues long. The CDR3 protein is CASRTGTGGAVPQTEAFF. DNA of the CDR3: TGTGCCAGCAGAACCGGGACAGGGGGCGCGGTGCCTCAAACTGAAGCTTTCTTT.

The chain uses TRBV5-1 and TRBJ2-1, with D possibly being TRBD2 (6 bases). Trimming shortened V by 1 base and J by 9 bases, and 17 bases separated the two germline ends. Germline V CDR1 and CDR2: SGHRS, YFSETQ. This CDR3 has 15 amino acids. CDR3 protein: CASSLSGEIVSEQFF. DNA of the CDR3: TGCGCCAGCAGCTTGTCGGGGGAAATTGTCTCTGAGCAGTTCTTC.

This chain links TRBV9 with TRBJ2-3, with 8 positions matching TRBD2. Trimming at V came to 4 bases and at J to 1 base, leaving 5 bases not matched to a gene. CDR3 length: 15 residues. Germline V gene data show CDR1 as SGDLS and CDR2 as YYNGEE. CDR3: CASSISGGGTDTQYF. For the CDR3, the DNA is TGTGCCAGCAGCATTTCGGGGGGGGGCACAGATACGCAGTATTTT.

Only one count was recorded for this clone. The chain joins TRBV4-1 to TRBJ1-4, with D tentatively TRBD1 (5 bases). Per the germline V gene, CDR1 is MGHRA and CDR2 is YSYEKL. This CDR3 spans 17 amino acids. The V end lost 3 bases, the J end lost 5 bases, and 19 bases lay between the germline ends. The DNA of the CDR3 is TGCGCCAGCAGCCAGGGTTCCGGGACTTCGTTGAATGAAAAACTGTTTTTT. Its translation: CASSQGSGTSLNEKLFF.

The J gene is TRBJ2-7, the V gene TRBV28, with 7 bases fitting TRBD1. The germline gives CDR1 MDHEN, CDR2 SYDVKM. This CDR3 is built from 12 residues. V was pared by 7 bases and J by 2 bases, with 2 bases of the junction left unmatched. The CDR3 loop is CASTTGTYEQYF. CDR3 DNA: TGTGCCAGCACGACAGGGACCTACGAGCAGTACTTC.

The chain joins TRBV30 to TRBJ2-5; 14 nucleotides line up with TRBD2. CDR1 and CDR2 (germline): GTSNPN, SVGIG (reference sequence). This CDR3 spans 15 amino acids. The V gene end was trimmed by 2 bases and the J gene end by 7 bases; junction bases not matched to a gene: 6. The CDR3 sequence is CAWSRGTSGGLTQYF. CDR3 DNA: TGTGCCTGGAGTCGCGGGACTAGCGGGGGTTTGACCCAGTACTTC.

This chain connects TRBV11-3 to TRBJ2-1; 10 bases line up with TRBD2. CDR1 is SGHNT, CDR2 YENEEA, per germline. CDR3 length equals 15 residues. After removal of 5 bases from V and 6 bases from J, the junction contained 7 bases not matched to a gene. The CDR3, as DNA: TGTGCCAGCAGCAGAGCGGGGGGGCCTAGCAATGAGCAGTTCTTC. It yields the protein CASSRAGGPSNEQFF.

Turning to this clone: A junction end diverges from the germline sequence, so it may reflect a read error. The same CDR3 arises from other DNA sequences in this sample as well. This rearrangement joins TRBV5-1 to TRBJ2-5, with TRBD2 matching over 8 bases. The germline V gene has CDR1 SGHRS and CDR2 YFSETQ. The CDR3 totals 15 residues. The CDR3 spells CASSLSGGNQETQYF. DNA of the CDR3: TGCGCCAGCAGCCTGTCGGGGGGGAACCAGGAGACCCAGTACTTC.

The chain recombines TRBV6-4 with TRBJ2-1; TRBD1 agrees at 9 bases. CDR1 is MRHNA, CDR2 SNTAGT, per germline. CDR3 length: 14 amino acids. V was clipped by 5 bases and J by 5 bases; unmatched bases: 4. The CDR3 is CASSPRQGDNEQFF. The CDR3 coding sequence is TGTGCCAGCAGTCCGCGACAGGGGGACAATGAGCAGTTCTTC.

The chain links TRBV7-2 to TRBJ2-5, with 10 bases aligning to TRBD2. In germline, CDR1 is SGHTA, CDR2 FQGNSA. The CDR3 has 15 residues. After removal of 5 bases from V and 4 bases from J, the junction contained 7 bases not matched to a gene. CDR3 DNA: TGTGCCAGCAGCCGTACTAGCGGGGTACGAGAGACCCAGTACTTC. Translating it yields CASSRTSGVRETQYF.

The chain combines TRBV15 with TRBJ2-1; D is unclear. This CDR3 comprises 13 residues. V lost 1 base to trimming and J lost 4 bases, with 5 bases between them. The germline gives CDR1 LNHNV, CDR2 YYDKDF (reference sequence). CDR3 loop: CATSRGRYNEQFF. In nucleotides, the CDR3 is TGTGCCACCAGCAGAGGCAGATACAATGAGCAGTTCTTC.

The J gene is TRBJ2-5, the V gene TRBV28; D is possibly TRBD1 (6 bases). V lost 5 bases and J lost 1, with 11 bases in between. Germline V lookup: CDR1 MDHEN, CDR2 SYDVKM. The CDR3 contains 14 residues. The CDR3 here is CASSPTGRQETQYF. DNA for the CDR3: TGTGCCAGCAGTCCTACAGGGCGCCAAGAGACCCAGTACTTC.

The chain has TRBV7-2 and TRBJ2-2; TRBD2 matches 11 bases. With V trimmed by 5 bases and J by 3 bases, 8 bases remained unmatched. The CDR3 consists of 17 residues. Looked up from germline, CDR1 is SGHTA and CDR2 is FQGNSA. The CDR3 sequence: CASSPLLAGAYTGELFF. Written as DNA, the CDR3 is TGTGCCAGCAGCCCCCTACTAGCGGGGGCCTACACCGGGGAGCTGTTTTTT.

CDR3 residues: CATERDRSGNEQFF. CDR3 bases: TGTGCCACTGAGCGGGACAGGAGTGGCAATGAGCAGTTCTTC. The chain joins TRBV6-5 to TRBJ2-1; perhaps TRBD1 as D (8 bases). Trimming removed 10 bases from V and 6 bases from J, with 19 bases in between. The CDR3 is 14 residues long. Germline assignment: CDR1 MNHEY and CDR2 SVGAGI.

A few counts support this clone. The rearrangement joins TRBV6-5 to TRBJ1-2, with unresolved D. The CDR3 covers 14 residues. Trimming removed 3 bases at V and 8 bases at J, with 16 bases between. CDR1 is MNHEY and CDR2 is SVGAGI in the germline V gene. This CDR3 reads CASSYSEWRGGYTF. For the CDR3, the DNA is TGTGCCAGCAGTTATTCTGAGTGGCGCGGAGGCTACACCTTC.

The CDR3 DNA is TGTGCCAGCAGCCCCCGGGTCCGATCTAACTATGGCTACACCTTC. This translates into CASSPRVRSNYGYTF. The rearrangement links TRBV6-5 to TRBJ1-2; no firm D call. The ends were cut back, 6 bases at V and 0 bases at J, with 14 bases in the middle. The CDR3 covers 15 residues. CDR1 and CDR2 from the germline V gene are MNHEY and SVGAGI.